The clone carrying this T cell receptor (beta chain) showed up just a few times. Its matching antigen is unknown. This entry belongs to a study of T cell repertoires in cytomegalovirus infection. Study details: From public TCR beta signatures came an indication of both CMV infection and matching HLA type. Study-wide points: Dominant in the ex vivo response were TCR beta clonotypes restricted by HLA-C and specific for CMV. The cumulative frequency of public TCR beta families distinguished individuals who carried CMV together with the relevant HLA.

The germline V gene encodes CDR1 SGHRS and CDR2 YFSETQ. The CDR3 spans 16 residues. V gave up 1 base and J gave up 4 bases, with 14 bases separating them. TCRdb independently ran MiXCR on the reads; one entry per CDR3 protein. This sample has 350,000 to 550,000 distinct CDR3 sequences; about a third occur once, and the top ten carry approximately 15%. Material: PBMCs. This chain connects TRBV5-1 to TRBJ2-2, with a possible D match to TRBD2 (5 bases). The clonotype comes from a human donor in good health (CMV status not recorded). Some clones in this sample may be carry-over from other donors' samples. CDR3 bases: TGCGCCAGCAGCTTGTCGCCCCAACGGGGCACCGGGGAGCTGTTTTTT. This codes for CASSLSPQRGTGELFF. The variable domain in full, completed from reference TRBV5-1 and TRBJ2-2, reads KAGVTQTPRYLIKTRGQQVTLSCSPISGHRSVSWYQQTPGQGLQFLFEYFSETQRNKGNFPGRFSGRQFSNSRSEMNVSTLELGDSALYLCASSLSPQRGTGELFFGEGSRLTVL.